This T cell receptor beta chain originates from a study of cytomegalovirus exposure and HLA in healthy donors. Remarks on this clone: Antigen: not known.

Germline V lookup: CDR1 SGHTA, CDR2 FQGTGA. CDR3 length equals 16 residues. After removal of 2 bases from V and 11 bases from J, the junction contained 13 bases not matched to a gene. General study points: Most sequenced TCRs were rare (though some public TCRs occurred in many donors).

Nominal health characterized the donors when sampled, though unrecorded immune exposures were likely. PCR primers comprised 60 Vbeta and 13 Jbeta primers. The protocol was immunoSEQ multiplex PCR, while the TCRdb copy is restricted to in-frame clones and leaves out a portion. Found here are 200,000 to 250,000 clones, over 70% of them singletons; the top ten hold less than 3.5%. Sequencing was performed on PBMCs. The receptor was isolated from a woman aged 60-70 years in good health and CMV-seropositive. The chain combines TRBV7-3 with TRBJ2-5, with 11 bases lining up with TRBD2. The CDR3 is CASSLSDNTGLAEQYF. Written as DNA, the CDR3 is TGTGCCAGCAGCTTATCCGACAATACGGGACTAGCGGAGCAGTACTTC.